Listed here are 5 T cell receptor beta chains from one sample, sequenced in a study of CDR3 diversity in severe acne (dated by TCRdb to the late 2010s). Libraries were built with PCR. Instrument on record: Illumina HiSeq 2000. TCRdb took the public reads, trimmed them with fastp at Q25, ran MiXCR for clone calling and kept in-frame beta chains. Every entry covers one CDR3 protein and lists the most common genes and DNA from its rows. The sample yields about 76,000 distinct CDR3 sequences; 45% to 60% were counted once. In total, the top ten clones hold about 13% of the sample. Sequenced: blood. The origin of the receptors is a male donor in good health, without acne.

The rearrangement uses TRBV6-6 and TRBJ2-7, with 8 bases identical to TRBD2. This CDR3 is 14 amino acids long. V lost 2 bases to trimming and J lost 3 bases; unmatched junction nucleotides: 3. Germline V gives CDR1 MNHNY, CDR2 SVGAGI (reference sequence). The CDR3: CASSYLSGSYEQYF. The CDR3 DNA follows: TGTGCCAGCAGTTACCTGAGCGGGAGCTACGAGCAGTACTTC.

The chain is built from TRBV24-1 and TRBJ1-2; TRBD1 aligns across 7 bases. V lost 7 bases to trimming and J lost 4 bases; unmatched junction nucleotides: 14. Per germline, CDR1 KGHDR and CDR2 SFDVKD. The CDR3 has 16 residues. The CDR3 sequence is CATRPGTATPTYGYTF. The CDR3 coding sequence is TGTGCCACCAGACCCGGGACAGCAACTCCTACCTATGGCTACACCTTC.

The chain joins TRBV2 to TRBJ2-3; no clear D. The V gene's germline CDR1 is SNHLY and CDR2 FYNNEI. The V gene lost 2 bases and the J gene lost 5 bases, with 8 bases spanning the gap. The CDR3 is made up of 13 amino acids. CDR3: CASSETSQDTQYF. The CDR3 DNA follows: TGTGCCAGCAGTGAAACCAGTCAAGATACGCAGTATTTT.

The rearrangement joins TRBV20-1 to TRBJ2-5; a weak D match, TRBD2 (6 bases). Germline CDR1 is DFQATT and CDR2 is SNEGSKA (reference sequence). CDR3 length: 14 amino acids. The V end lost 3 bases, the J end lost 5 bases, and 16 bases lay between the germline ends. CDR3 nucleotide sequence: TGCAGTGCTAGTAGGGACTTACTTTCGGAGACCCAGTACTTC. Translation gives CSASRDLLSETQYF.

The rearrangement joins TRBV7-6 to TRBJ1-4, with D possibly being TRBD1 (5 bases). CDR1 is SGHVS, CDR2 FNYEAQ, per germline. Trimming removed 5 bases from V and 6 bases from J, with 13 bases in between. CDR3 length equals 14 residues. The CDR3: CASSEGRVDEKLFF. CDR3 nucleotide sequence: TGTGCCAGCAGCGAGGGGAGGGTGGATGAAAAACTGTTTTTT.